This T cell receptor beta chain stems from a study of blood T cell repertoires in COVID-19. Across the whole study: Nucleic acid was either cDNA or gDNA, and it came from T cells, B-cell-depleted T cells, or PBMCs.

Original methodology: Reference gene primer amplification yielded estimated nucleated cell counts. TCRdb's copy holds only in-frame clones and misses some; the assay was immunoSEQ multiplex PCR. V and J calls and clone size follow that table, whereas D and trimming were derived from the DNA. The sample carries around 500,000 clones, 70% to 90% recorded once. CDR3 length: 12 amino acids. The V end lost 4 bases, the J end lost 8 bases, and 11 bases lay between the germline ends. Germline values: CDR1 LGHDT, CDR2 YNNKEL (reference sequence). Sequenced: peripheral blood. The receptor's source is a human donor in a cohort sampled during active COVID-19. The chain combines TRBV3-1 (or the pseudogene TRBV3-2) with TRBJ1-2, with D possibly matching TRBD1 (5 bases). The CDR3 loop is CASSLEKGGYTF. DNA of the CDR3: TGTGCCAGCAGCCTCGAGAAGGGGGGCTACACCTTC.